Each of the 22 T cell receptor beta chains below was sequenced from the same sample in a study of blood T cell repertoires in COVID-19 (dated by TCRdb to 2018 to 2020). The library relied on the immunoSEQ multiplex PCR assay. In TCRdb, the immuneACCESS table is reduced to in-frame sequences with V and J assigned. These tables do not hold every clone; where another copy was compared, an unresolved V gene accounts for under half, and the others remain unexplained. For this sample the table gives about 190,000 clones, of which more than 70% were detected only once. The ten largest clones capture around 4.8% of the sample. The sequenced sample consisted of peripheral blood. The receptors originated from a human donor in a cohort sampled during active COVID-19.

The chain joins TRBV10-2 to TRBJ2-1; 8 positions agree with TRBD2. The CDR3 loop spans 13 amino acids. Trimming removed 8 bases from V and 9 bases from J; junction bases left unmatched: 9. Germline V gives CDR1 WSHSY, CDR2 SAAADI. The CDR3 DNA sequence: TGCGCCAGCGGCGGGGGGCCGGTCACTGAGCAGTTCTTC. This encodes CASGGGPVTEQFF.

The chain has TRBV10-3 and TRBJ1-3; tentative D call: TRBD1 (5 bases). Germline V gene lookup returns CDR1 ENHRY and CDR2 SYGVKD. V lost 5 bases to trimming and J lost 0 bases, with 14 bases between them. CDR3 length: 16 residues. CDR3 nucleotides: TGTGCCATCAGTCCGACAGCTTCCTTCTCTGGAAACACCATATATTTT. It encodes CAISPTASFSGNTIYF.

The J gene is TRBJ2-5, the V gene TRBV28; tentatively, D is TRBD1 (6 bases). Trimming left V 4 bases short and J 13 bases short, with 22 bases between. The CDR3 is made up of 14 amino acids. In germline, CDR1 is MDHEN, CDR2 SYDVKM. The CDR3 nucleotides read TGTGCCAGCAGTTCACACCGCCTAAACAGGGCTGGGTACTTC. Translation: CASSSHRLNRAGYF. Using reference TRBV28 and TRBJ2-5 for the parts outside the CDR3, the full variable domain is DVKVTQSSRYLVKRTGEKVFLECVQDMDHENMFWYRQDPGLGLRLIYFSYDVKMKEKGDIPEGYSVSREKKERFSLILESASTNQTSMYLCASSSHRLNRAGYFGPGTRLLVL.

This clone was picked up one time. The chain has TRBV27 and TRBJ1-2, with 7 bases identical to TRBD1. Germline assignment: CDR1 MNHEY and CDR2 SMNVEV (reference sequence). Trimming at V came to 8 bases and at J to 8 bases, leaving 14 bases not matched to a gene. CDR3 length equals 14 residues. The CDR3 DNA is TGTGCCAGCGCCGGGGCAGGGGGAACCTACGGCTACACCTTC. It specifies CASAGAGGTYGYTF.

This rearrangement joins TRBV5-1 to TRBJ1-4; the match to TRBD1 covers 7 bases. After removal of 3 bases from V and 0 bases from J, the junction contained 2 bases not matched to a gene. CDR1 SGHRS and CDR2 YFSETQ come from the germline V gene. This CDR3 has 15 residues. The CDR3 nucleotides read TGCGCCAGCAGCTGGGACAGTACAACTAATGAAAAACTGTTTTTT. Protein product: CASSWDSTTNEKLFF.

V is TRBV7-2 and J is TRBJ1-2, with 9 bases identical to TRBD1. After removal of 5 bases from V and 2 bases from J, the junction contained 3 bases not matched to a gene. Germline V lookup: CDR1 SGHTA, CDR2 FQGNSA. This CDR3 is built from 14 residues. The CDR3 coding sequence is TGTGCCAGCAGCCCGGGACAGGGAAACTATGGCTACACCTTC. Protein product: CASSPGQGNYGYTF. The whole variable domain, filled in from reference TRBV7-2 and TRBJ1-2, reads GAGVSQSPSNKVTEKGKDVELRCDPISGHTALYWYRQSLGQGLEFLIYFQGNSAPDKSGLPSDRFSAERTGGSVSTLTIQRTQQEDSAVYLCASSPGQGNYGYTFGSGTRLTVV.

The chain has TRBV9 and TRBJ2-3; 8 bases match TRBD2. V trimming: 3 bases; J trimming: 3 bases; junction bases outside the gene matches: 6. The germline CDR1 and CDR2 sequences are SGDLS and YYNGEE. The CDR3 spans 15 residues. For the CDR3, the DNA is TGTGCCAGCAGCGCGTCCGGGGGGGCGACAGATACGCAGTATTTT. Its protein product is CASSASGGATDTQYF.

The genes are TRBV21-1 and TRBJ2-3; the table's TRBD2 call for D was not verified on the DNA. TRBV21-1 is listed as a pseudogene. This CDR3 is 14 amino acids long. The DNA for the CDR3 is TGTGCCACCTCCCATAGCGGGGAGACAGATACGCAGTATTTT. This gives the protein CATSHSGETDTQYF.

The chain carries TRBV28 and TRBJ1-5; D is unclear. V lost 6 bases and J lost 1, with 13 bases in between. This CDR3 is 15 amino acids long. Germline loops: CDR1 MDHEN, CDR2 SYDVKM. CDR3 DNA sequence: TGTGCCAGCAGGCCTTCGGAGGCCAGCAATCAGCCCCAGCATTTT. It codes for CASRPSEASNQPQHF. Complete variable domain (other parts from reference TRBV28 and TRBJ1-5): DVKVTQSSRYLVKRTGEKVFLECVQDMDHENMFWYRQDPGLGLRLIYFSYDVKMKEKGDIPEGYSVSREKKERFSLILESASTNQTSMYLCASRPSEASNQPQHFGDGTRLSIL.

This sequence joins TRBV7-9 and TRBJ1-2; no reliable D call. Germline V gene lookup returns CDR1 SEHNR and CDR2 FQNEAQ (reference sequence). The CDR3 is 15 residues long. Trimming took off 2 bases at V and 5 bases at J, with 15 bases between the two ends. This chain's CDR3 is CASSLFEGMGYGYTF. DNA of the CDR3: TGTGCCAGCAGCTTATTTGAGGGAATGGGGTATGGCTACACCTTC.

V usage is TRBV5-4 and J usage is TRBJ2-1, with 9 bases identical to TRBD2. The CDR3 is 16 amino acids. CDR1 and CDR2 (germline): SGHNT, YYREEE (reference sequence). The V segment lost 5 bases and the J segment 7 bases; nucleotides outside the gene matches: 13. The CDR3 loop is CASSLKRGAGENEQFF. The CDR3, as DNA: TGTGCCAGCAGTTTGAAGCGGGGGGCTGGCGAAAATGAGCAGTTCTTC.

The gene calls are TRBV5-4 and TRBJ2-2; 7 nucleotides align to TRBD1. The CDR3 runs 14 residues. The germline V gene has CDR1 SGHNT and CDR2 YYREEE (reference sequence). V trimming: 4 bases; J trimming: 5 bases; junction bases outside the gene matches: 5. The CDR3 is CASSPRGLTGELFF. In DNA form, the CDR3 reads TGTGCCAGCAGCCCGAGGGGGCTTACCGGGGAGCTGTTTTTT.

This chain connects TRBV6-5 to TRBJ2-7; 9 bases align to TRBD1. The ends lost 0 bases at V and 4 bases at J; junction bases unmatched: 7. This CDR3 spans 16 amino acids. The V gene's germline CDR1 is MNHEY and CDR2 SVGAGI. As DNA, the CDR3 is TGTGCCAGCAGTTACTCGAACACAGGGGGCAAGTACGAGCAGTACTTC. It yields the protein CASSYSNTGGKYEQYF.

The chain uses TRBV18 and TRBJ2-7; D is possibly TRBD2 (7 bases). V was cut by 8 bases and J by 4 bases, with 12 bases left in between. Germline CDR1 and CDR2: KGHSH and LQKENI. The CDR3 sequence is 12 residues long. CDR3 loop: CASAEGGYEQYF. The CDR3 bases are TGTGCCAGCGCGGAGGGGGGGTACGAGCAGTACTTC.

This chain's CDR3 is CAIQGPNTEAFF. The CDR3 DNA follows: TGTGCCATACAGGGTCCGAACACTGAAGCTTTCTTT. V usage is TRBV5-4 and J usage is TRBJ1-1, with D maybe TRBD1 (6 bases). Trimming left V 9 bases short and J 1 base short, with 10 bases between. The germline CDR1 and CDR2 sequences are SGHNT and YYREEE (reference sequence). The CDR3 spans 12 residues.

This CDR3 is CASSRRALRTSAANTGELFF. CDR3 nucleotides: TGCGCCAGCAGCCGACGCGCCTTAAGGACTAGCGCCGCGAACACCGGGGAGCTGTTTTTT. This chain links TRBV4-1 with TRBJ2-2; the match to TRBD2 covers 9 bases. V trimming: 4 bases; J trimming: 0 bases; junction bases outside the gene matches: 15. Looked up from germline, CDR1 is MGHRA and CDR2 is YSYEKL. The CDR3 contains 20 residues.

V is TRBV13 and J is TRBJ2-7, with 8 nucleotides matching TRBD1. V shed 4 bases, J shed 1 base, and the junction held 6 bases outside the gene matches. This CDR3 is built from 15 residues. CDR1 PRHDT and CDR2 FYEKMQ come from the germline V gene (reference sequence). CDR3 region: CASSSYRDRSYEQYF. CDR3 sequence (DNA): TGTGCCAGCAGCTCGTACCGGGACAGGTCCTACGAGCAGTACTTC.

The chain combines TRBV6-5 with TRBJ1-1, with D maybe TRBD1 (6 bases). V was shortened by 5 bases and J by 5 bases, with 9 bases between the two germline ends. Germline loops: CDR1 MNHEY, CDR2 SVGAGI. The CDR3 consists of 12 residues. The CDR3, as DNA: TGTGCCAGCAGTAACAGGGTTACTGAAGCTTTCTTT. This translates into CASSNRVTEAFF.

The J gene is TRBJ1-2, the V gene TRBV2; the match to TRBD1 covers 8 bases. In germline, CDR1 is SNHLY, CDR2 FYNNEI. With 6 bases clipped from V and 8 bases from J, the junction kept 11 bases outside the gene matches. There are 14 residues in the CDR3. The CDR3 DNA follows: TGTGCCAGCAGCCCGGACAGGGTAGGCAGGGGCTACACCTTC. Amino acid sequence: CASSPDRVGRGYTF.

The chain couples TRBV6-2 or TRBV6-3 to TRBJ1-1, with 10 positions matching TRBD1. After removal of 5 bases from V and 3 bases from J, the junction contained 9 bases not matched to a gene. This CDR3 contains 16 residues. Germline assignment: CDR1 MNHEY and CDR2 SVGEGT. In DNA, the CDR3 is TGTGCCAGCAGTAACAGCCCCGGGACAGGGGACACTGAAGCTTTCTTT. Translation: CASSNSPGTGDTEAFF.

This clone was counted between two and nine times. The V and J genes are TRBV10-1 and TRBJ1-5, with 8 bases fitting TRBD1. Germline V gives CDR1 WNHNN, CDR2 SYGVQD (reference sequence). With 9 bases clipped from V and 6 bases from J, the junction kept 10 bases outside the gene matches. CDR3 length equals 14 residues. CDR3: CARSGRGLGQPQHF. The CDR3 bases are TGCGCCAGGTCGGGCAGGGGGCTGGGTCAGCCCCAGCATTTT.

This clone was recorded once. J is TRBJ2-7 and V is TRBV7-9; no clear D. Germline V lookup: CDR1 SEHNR, CDR2 FQNEAQ (reference sequence). The CDR3 has 13 amino acids. V was pared by 2 bases and J by 2 bases, with 7 bases between. CDR3 in DNA: TGTGCCAGCAGCTTAATGGGCCCCTACGAGCAGTACTTC. This codes for CASSLMGPYEQYF.